This T cell receptor beta chain is from a study of OX40 agonist ivuxolimab in advanced cancers. On the study more broadly: The study enrolled dose-escalation patients with hepatocellular carcinoma, melanoma, renal cell or head and neck cancer. Of the participants, more than 35% had some prior anti-PD-1, anti-PD-L1 or anti-CTLA-4 therapy, which was allowed. Study outcomes and limitations: Relatively little clonal expansion, among the lowest observed, appeared in partial responders at 0.1-3.0 mg/kg. Clones of CD4+ and CD8+ blood T cells grew by week 6 at doses of 0.1 to 3.0 mg/kg.

Comments on this clone: Its specificity is unknown.

TCRdb's copy holds only in-frame clones and misses some; the assay was immunoSEQ multiplex PCR. The sample carries about 83,000 clones, approximately 84% recorded once. Looked up from germline, CDR1 is SEHNR and CDR2 is FQNEAQ (reference sequence). The CDR3 extends over 17 amino acids. V lost 2 bases to trimming and J lost 0 bases, with 14 bases between them. This sample comprised CD4+ or CD8+ T cells sorted from blood, obtained in a trial of the OX40 agonist ivuxolimab. This TCR came from an adult with an advanced solid tumor such as melanoma, head and neck, liver or kidney cancer. The chain carries TRBV7-9 and TRBJ2-1, with D possibly being TRBD1 (6 bases). The CDR3 loop reads CASSLLQGASSYNEQFF. For the CDR3, the DNA is TGTGCCAGCAGCTTATTACAGGGAGCTAGCTCCTACAATGAGCAGTTCTTC.